A selection of T cell receptor beta chains follows, all from one sample in a study of siplizumab effects on memory and regulatory T cells. TCRdb's copy holds only in-frame clones and misses some; the assay was immunoSEQ multiplex PCR. Here the sample spans roughly 100,000 clones, approximately 90% being singletons. What was sequenced was CD4+ T cells sorted from blood. The receptor set was obtained from a human donor in good health. Each CDR3 is given with its conserved first and last residue. Fields, in order: clone size, J gene, D gene, V gene, CDR3 protein, CDR3 DNA. The D gene is left open where the match is weak. Clone size is stated in some rows and not others, as once, few, many or a class when expanded.

clone_size: .
j_call: TRBJ2-1
d_call: .
v_call: TRBV5-4
cdr3_aa: CASSLVVGGRYNEQFF
cdr3_nt: TGTGCCAGCAGCTTGGTTGTAGGGGGTAGGTACAATGAGCAGTTCTTC

clone_size: .
j_call: TRBJ2-7
d_call: TRBD2
v_call: TRBV11-3
cdr3_aa: CASIDLGALAGGEQYF
cdr3_nt: TGTGCCAGCATCGATTTAGGCGCCCTAGCGGGGGGCGAGCAGTACTTC

clone_size: .
j_call: TRBJ1-4
d_call: TRBD1
v_call: TRBV5-5
cdr3_aa: CASSHDVGTGREKLFF
cdr3_nt: TGTGCCAGCAGTCACGATGTAGGGACAGGGCGGGAAAAACTGTTTTTT

clone_size: .
j_call: TRBJ2-7
d_call: .
v_call: TRBV7-2
cdr3_aa: CASSFTGYYEQYF
cdr3_nt: TGTGCCAGCAGTTTTACAGGGTACTACGAGCAGTACTTC

clone_size: once
j_call: TRBJ2-5
d_call: .
v_call: TRBV6-6
cdr3_aa: CASGGHETQYF
cdr3_nt: TGTGCCAGCGGGGGCCACGAGACCCAGTACTTC

clone_size: once
j_call: TRBJ2-2
d_call: TRBD2
v_call: TRBV7-9
cdr3_aa: CASSTVTSGRPATGELFF
cdr3_nt: TGTGCCAGCAGCACGGTGACTAGCGGGAGACCGGCCACCGGGGAGCTGTTTTTT

clone_size: .
j_call: TRBJ1-3
d_call: .
v_call: TRBV6-5
cdr3_aa: CASSLGVSGNTIYF
cdr3_nt: TGTGCCAGCAGCCTCGGGGTCTCTGGAAACACCATATATTTT

clone_size: .
j_call: TRBJ2-2
d_call: .
v_call: TRBV6-5
cdr3_aa: CASRKTRESGELFF
cdr3_nt: TGTGCCAGCAGGAAGACCAGAGAGAGCGGGGAGCTGTTTTTT

clone_size: .
j_call: TRBJ1-2
d_call: .
v_call: TRBV9
cdr3_aa: CASSAYPPMMLNYGYTF
cdr3_nt: TGTGCCAGCAGCGCGTACCCCCCTATGATGCTTAACTATGGCTACACCTTC

clone_size: few
j_call: TRBJ2-7
d_call: TRBD2
v_call: TRBV19
cdr3_aa: CASSIRASGSFEQYF
cdr3_nt: TGTGCCAGTAGTATTCGGGCTAGCGGGAGTTTCGAGCAGTACTTC

clone_size: .
j_call: TRBJ2-4
d_call: .
v_call: TRBV11-2
cdr3_aa: CASSPPTPLAKNIQYF
cdr3_nt: TGTGCCAGCAGCCCTCCTACTCCACTAGCCAAAAACATTCAGTACTTC

clone_size: .
j_call: TRBJ2-1
d_call: TRBD2
v_call: TRBV7-2
cdr3_aa: CASSFPFRAGERNEQFF
cdr3_nt: TGTGCCAGCAGCTTTCCCTTTAGAGCGGGAGAGAGGAATGAGCAGTTCTTC

clone_size: .
j_call: TRBJ1-5
d_call: .
v_call: TRBV11-2
cdr3_aa: CASSLNGYQPQHF
cdr3_nt: TGTGCCAGCAGCCTTAACGGGTATCAGCCCCAGCATTTT

clone_size: .
j_call: TRBJ1-5
d_call: TRBD1
v_call: TRBV19
cdr3_aa: CASTSDRALYQPQHF
cdr3_nt: TGTGCCAGTACCTCGGACAGGGCCCTATATCAGCCCCAGCATTTT

clone_size: .
j_call: TRBJ1-5
d_call: .
v_call: TRBV28
cdr3_aa: CASSPPGGSGDQPQHF
cdr3_nt: TGTGCCAGCAGCCCACCTGGGGGGAGCGGGGATCAGCCCCAGCATTTT

clone_size: .
j_call: TRBJ2-2
d_call: .
v_call: TRBV27
cdr3_aa: CASRGSWDTGELFF
cdr3_nt: TGTGCCAGCAGGGGTTCATGGGACACCGGGGAGCTGTTTTTT

clone_size: .
j_call: TRBJ1-2
d_call: .
v_call: TRBV11-2
cdr3_aa: CASSLDRQHGYTF
cdr3_nt: TGTGCCAGCAGCTTAGATCGACAGCATGGCTACACCTTC

clone_size: .
j_call: TRBJ2-6
d_call: .
v_call: TRBV7-7
cdr3_aa: CASSIHSKCHKSRASVLTF
cdr3_nt: TGTGCCAGCAGCATACATTCTAAGTGCCACAAAAGTCGGGCCAGCGTCCTGACTTTC

clone_size: .
j_call: TRBJ2-2
d_call: .
v_call: TRBV9
cdr3_aa: CASSVWDTNTGELFF
cdr3_nt: TGTGCCAGCAGCGTATGGGACACAAACACCGGGGAGCTGTTTTTT

clone_size: .
j_call: TRBJ2-5
d_call: .
v_call: TRBV2
cdr3_aa: CASSVGQETQYF
cdr3_nt: TGTGCCAGCAGTGTCGGACAAGAGACCCAGTACTTC

clone_size: .
j_call: TRBJ1-2
d_call: .
v_call: TRBV7-3
cdr3_aa: CASSLNGGRVISGYTF
cdr3_nt: TGTGCCAGCAGCTTAAATGGAGGCAGGGTAATCTCTGGCTACACCTTC

clone_size: .
j_call: TRBJ2-7
d_call: TRBD2
v_call: TRBV19
cdr3_aa: CASSPPSGRPYEQYF
cdr3_nt: TGTGCCAGTAGCCCCCCTAGCGGGAGGCCTTACGAGCAGTACTTC

clone_size: .
j_call: TRBJ2-3
d_call: .
v_call: TRBV7-2
cdr3_aa: CASSPRRAPGGTDTQYF
cdr3_nt: TGTGCCAGCAGTCCGCGGAGGGCCCCCGGCGGCACAGATACGCAGTATTTT

clone_size: .
j_call: TRBJ1-5
d_call: .
v_call: TRBV5-5
cdr3_aa: CASSLAPDSNQPQHF
cdr3_nt: TGTGCCAGCAGCTTGGCCCCAGATAGCAATCAGCCCCAGCATTTT

clone_size: once
j_call: TRBJ1-4
d_call: TRBD1
v_call: TRBV18
cdr3_aa: CASSVGTGEFEKLFF
cdr3_nt: TGTGCCAGCTCGGTCGGGACAGGGGAATTTGAAAAACTGTTTTTT

clone_size: .
j_call: TRBJ1-1
d_call: TRBD1
v_call: TRBV28
cdr3_aa: CASGSRTGRNTEAFF
cdr3_nt: TGTGCCAGCGGATCAAGGACAGGGAGGAACACTGAAGCTTTCTTT

clone_size: .
j_call: TRBJ1-2
d_call: TRBD1
v_call: TRBV28
cdr3_aa: CASKLQGINYGYTF
cdr3_nt: TGTGCCAGCAAACTACAGGGGATAAACTATGGCTACACCTTC

clone_size: .
j_call: TRBJ2-5
d_call: TRBD2
v_call: TRBV7-2
cdr3_aa: CASSPAPTSGGETQYF
cdr3_nt: TGTGCCAGCAGCCCAGCCCCGACTAGCGGAGGAGAGACCCAGTACTTC

clone_size: .
j_call: TRBJ1-4
d_call: .
v_call: TRBV2
cdr3_aa: CASSETRGYNEKLFF
cdr3_nt: TGTGCCAGCAGTGAAACAAGGGGATATAATGAAAAACTGTTTTTT

clone_size: .
j_call: TRBJ1-1
d_call: .
v_call: TRBV18
cdr3_aa: CASSPPGRPVNTEAFF
cdr3_nt: TGTGCCAGCTCACCACCGGGACGGCCCGTGAACACTGAAGCTTTCTTT

clone_size: once
j_call: TRBJ2-2
d_call: TRBD1
v_call: TRBV7-3
cdr3_aa: CASSRTTGKATGELFF
cdr3_nt: TGTGCCAGCAGCCGAACGACAGGGAAGGCCACCGGGGAGCTGTTTTTT

clone_size: .
j_call: TRBJ2-3
d_call: .
v_call: TRBV6-5
cdr3_aa: CASSYSMTADTQYF
cdr3_nt: TGTGCCAGCAGTTACTCGATGACCGCAGATACGCAGTATTTT

clone_size: .
j_call: TRBJ2-3
d_call: TRBD2
v_call: TRBV11-2
cdr3_aa: CASSLGLLAGVGTDTQYF
cdr3_nt: TGTGCCAGCAGCTTAGGTTTATTGGCGGGAGTGGGCACAGATACGCAGTATTTT

clone_size: once
j_call: TRBJ1-2
d_call: TRBD1
v_call: TRBV7-8
cdr3_aa: CASSSDRVVYGYTF
cdr3_nt: TGTGCCAGCAGCTCGGACAGGGTAGTCTATGGCTACACCTTC

clone_size: once
j_call: TRBJ1-4
d_call: .
v_call: TRBV19
cdr3_aa: CASSIRRFREKLFF
cdr3_nt: TGTGCCAGTAGTATAAGGCGGTTTCGAGAAAAACTGTTTTTT

clone_size: .
j_call: TRBJ1-1
d_call: .
v_call: TRBV9
cdr3_aa: CASSVVLGAEAFF
cdr3_nt: TGTGCCAGCAGCGTAGTTCTTGGCGCTGAAGCTTTCTTT

clone_size: .
j_call: TRBJ1-5
d_call: .
v_call: TRBV6-5
cdr3_aa: CASSRGSQDQPQHF
cdr3_nt: TGTGCCAGCAGCCGCGGGTCCCAAGATCAGCCCCAGCATTTT

clone_size: .
j_call: TRBJ2-5
d_call: .
v_call: TRBV21-1
cdr3_aa: CASSREPGGWETQYF
cdr3_nt: TGTGCCAGCAGCAGAGAACCAGGGGGCTGGGAGACCCAGTACTTC

clone_size: .
j_call: TRBJ2-1
d_call: TRBD2
v_call: TRBV5-1
cdr3_aa: CASSLARLAGGPSSYNEQFF
cdr3_nt: TGCGCCAGCAGCTTGGCTAGGTTAGCGGGAGGCCCGAGCTCCTACAATGAGCAGTTCTTC

clone_size: .
j_call: TRBJ1-1
d_call: .
v_call: TRBV28
cdr3_aa: CASRQAGGGVTEAFF
cdr3_nt: TGTGCCAGCAGGCAAGCCGGGGGTGGGGTCACTGAAGCTTTCTTT

clone_size: .
j_call: TRBJ2-1
d_call: .
v_call: TRBV9
cdr3_aa: CASSVDGGRSYNEQFF
cdr3_nt: TGTGCCAGCAGCGTAGATGGGGGGAGGTCCTACAATGAGCAGTTCTTC

clone_size: .
j_call: TRBJ2-5
d_call: .
v_call: TRBV5-6
cdr3_aa: CASNPSQEETQYF
cdr3_nt: TGTGCCAGCAACCCCTCACAGGAAGAGACCCAGTACTTC

clone_size: .
j_call: TRBJ1-3
d_call: .
v_call: TRBV7-2
cdr3_aa: CASSLQSPGKGNTIYF
cdr3_nt: TGTGCCAGCAGCTTACAAAGTCCAGGGAAAGGAAACACCATATATTTT

clone_size: .
j_call: TRBJ1-1
d_call: TRBD1
v_call: TRBV6-6
cdr3_aa: CASSYPPKGAKTEAFF
cdr3_nt: TGTGCCAGCAGTTACCCCCCGAAGGGGGCGAAGACTGAAGCTTTCTTT

clone_size: .
j_call: TRBJ2-5
d_call: .
v_call: TRBV7-8
cdr3_aa: CASSLARSTTRRETQYF
cdr3_nt: TGTGCCAGCAGCTTAGCGCGATCGACTACAAGGAGAGAGACCCAGTACTTC

clone_size: .
j_call: TRBJ1-2
d_call: .
v_call: TRBV19
cdr3_aa: CASIGGRGYGYTF
cdr3_nt: TGTGCCAGTATCGGAGGTCGGGGGTACGGCTACACCTTC

clone_size: .
j_call: TRBJ2-7
d_call: .
v_call: TRBV4-1
cdr3_aa: CASRGLEGSYEQYF
cdr3_nt: TGCGCCAGCAGGGGCCTGGAGGGGTCCTACGAGCAGTACTTC

clone_size: .
j_call: TRBJ1-1
d_call: .
v_call: TRBV6-1
cdr3_aa: CASVRNTEAFF
cdr3_nt: TGTGCCAGCGTAAGGAACACTGAAGCTTTCTTT

clone_size: .
j_call: TRBJ1-5
d_call: .
v_call: TRBV19
cdr3_aa: CASSIEQGNQPQHF
cdr3_nt: TGTGCCAGTAGTATAGAGCAGGGCAATCAGCCCCAGCATTTT